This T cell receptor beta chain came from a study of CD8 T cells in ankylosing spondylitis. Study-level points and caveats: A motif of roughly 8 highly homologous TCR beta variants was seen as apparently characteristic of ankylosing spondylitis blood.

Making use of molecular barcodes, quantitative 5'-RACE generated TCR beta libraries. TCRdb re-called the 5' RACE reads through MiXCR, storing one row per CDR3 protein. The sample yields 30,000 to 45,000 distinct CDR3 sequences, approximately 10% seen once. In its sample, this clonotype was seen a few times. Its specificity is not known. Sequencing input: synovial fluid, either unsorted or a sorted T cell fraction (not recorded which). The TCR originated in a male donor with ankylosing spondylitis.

CDR3 DNA sequence: TGTGCCAGCAGGCGGGACAGGAACACCGGGGAGCTGTTTTTT. Its translation is CASRRDRNTGELFF. The chain recombines TRBV12-3 or TRBV12-4 with TRBJ2-2, with D possibly TRBD1 on 7 matching bases. The CDR3 covers 14 residues. V was clipped by 6 bases and J by 1 base, with 9 bases between them.